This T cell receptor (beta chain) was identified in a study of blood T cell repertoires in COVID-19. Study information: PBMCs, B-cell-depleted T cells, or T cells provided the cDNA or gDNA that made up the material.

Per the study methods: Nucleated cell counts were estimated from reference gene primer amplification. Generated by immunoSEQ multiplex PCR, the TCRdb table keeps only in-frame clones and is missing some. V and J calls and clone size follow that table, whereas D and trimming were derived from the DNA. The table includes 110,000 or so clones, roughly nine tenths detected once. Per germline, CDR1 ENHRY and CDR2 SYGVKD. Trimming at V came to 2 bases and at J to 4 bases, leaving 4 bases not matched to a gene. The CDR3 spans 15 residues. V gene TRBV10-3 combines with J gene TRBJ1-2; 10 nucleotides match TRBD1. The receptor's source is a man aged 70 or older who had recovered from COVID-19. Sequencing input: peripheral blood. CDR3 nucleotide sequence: TGTGCCATCAGTGAGGGGGACAGGGGCCTCTATGGCTACACCTTC. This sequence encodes CAISEGDRGLYGYTF.